The 29 T cell receptor beta chains reported below all come from one sample, sequenced in a study of T cell changes during pregnancy in multiple sclerosis. Sequencing was performed with immunoSEQ multiplex PCR; in TCRdb, only in-frame clones are kept and a portion is missing. The sample yields about 100,000 clones, roughly 93% seen once. The sequencing used peripheral blood, collected before pregnancy. Every receptor here comes from a female donor with multiple sclerosis, enrolled in a pregnancy study.

The chain couples TRBV7-6 to TRBJ2-2; D might be TRBD1 (6 bases). Germline CDR1 reads SGHVS; CDR2 reads FNYEAQ. V shed 5 bases and J shed 6 bases, with 16 bases lying between them. The CDR3 totals 15 residues. The CDR3 region is CASSPNRVIAGELFF. Here the CDR3 DNA reads TGTGCCAGCAGCCCTAACAGGGTAATCGCCGGGGAGCTGTTTTTT.

This chain joins TRBV10-3 and TRBJ1-1, with a possible D match to TRBD1 (6 bases). Germline-derived CDR1 and CDR2 are ENHRY and SYGVKD. The V gene lost 10 bases and the J gene lost 1 base, with 13 bases spanning the gap. The CDR3 covers 13 residues. CDR3 amino acids: CATSTGENTEAFF. In DNA, the CDR3 is TGTGCCACCTCGACAGGAGAGAACACTGAAGCTTTCTTT.

The chain links TRBV11-2 to TRBJ2-7; D possibly corresponds to TRBD2 (6 bases). This CDR3 contains 15 residues. Germline V CDR1 and CDR2: SGHAT, FQNNGV. Trimming stripped 1 base from V and 5 bases from J, with 15 bases between. The CDR3, as DNA: TGTGCCAGCAGCTTAGCGGGAGCAAGAGAGCACGAGCAGTACTTC. It yields the protein CASSLAGAREHEQYF.

The CDR3 DNA follows: TGTGCCAGCAGCTTAGGCTCACTTATGAACACTGAAGCTTTCTTT. It codes for CASSLGSLMNTEAFF. The chain joins TRBV7-2 to TRBJ1-1; D unclear. Per germline, CDR1 SGHTA and CDR2 FQGNSA. The V end was cut by 1 base, the J end by 0 bases, with 9 bases between. The CDR3 has 15 amino acids. The variable domain in full, completed from reference TRBV7-2 and TRBJ1-1, reads GAGVSQSPSNKVTEKGKDVELRCDPISGHTALYWYRQSLGQGLEFLIYFQGNSAPDKSGLPSDRFSAERTGGSVSTLTIQRTQQEDSAVYLCASSLGSLMNTEAFFGQGTRLTVV.

The sample holds one count of this clone. J is TRBJ2-7 and V is TRBV29-1; D unclear. Germline V gives CDR1 SQVTM, CDR2 ANQGSEA. V was clipped by 6 bases and J by 0 bases, with 6 bases between them. The CDR3 runs 11 residues. The CDR3 reads CSVLSSYEQYF. The CDR3, as DNA: TGCAGCGTCCTTAGCTCCTACGAGCAGTACTTC.

The genes are TRBV5-1 and TRBJ2-2; 9 bases match TRBD1. Germline assignment: CDR1 SGHRS and CDR2 YFSETQ. This CDR3 spans 16 amino acids. V was pared by 3 bases and J by 1 base, with 4 bases of the junction left unmatched. The CDR3 loop is CASSYRQGGNTGELFF. The CDR3 region has the DNA TGCGCCAGCAGCTACCGACAGGGGGGGAACACCGGGGAGCTGTTTTTT.

The chain carries TRBV19 and TRBJ2-5; weak D call: TRBD2 (6 bases). The CDR3 length is 18 residues. In germline, CDR1 is LNHDA, CDR2 SQIVND (reference sequence). Trimming removed 3 bases at V and 1 base at J, with 21 bases between. The CDR3 reads CASSISILAGLSQETQYF. The CDR3 nucleotides are TGTGCCAGTAGTATCTCCATACTAGCAGGTCTTTCCCAAGAGACCCAGTACTTC.

J is TRBJ2-1 and V is TRBV7-9; D unclear. In germline, CDR1 is SEHNR, CDR2 FQNEAQ (reference sequence). This CDR3 region has 14 residues. V was clipped by 1 base and J by 8 bases, with 12 bases between them. CDR3 sequence: CASSLGGRSDEQFF. CDR3 DNA: TGTGCCAGCAGCTTAGGCGGCAGATCGGATGAGCAGTTCTTC.

This chain uses TRBV4-1 with TRBJ2-1; 8 nucleotides agree with TRBD2. Germline V gene lookup returns CDR1 MGHRA and CDR2 YSYEKL. The CDR3 has 15 amino acids. With V trimmed by 2 bases and J by 9 bases, 9 bases remained unmatched. Here the CDR3 DNA reads TGCGCCAGCAGCCAATCTAGCGGGTCAGGAGGTGAGCAGTTCTTC. It is translated as CASSQSSGSGGEQFF.

The rearrangement joins TRBV5-1 to TRBJ2-2; TRBD2 matches 8 bases. The CDR3 has 18 amino acids. In germline, CDR1 is SGHRS, CDR2 YFSETQ. V shed 3 bases and J 3 bases; nucleotides not matched to a gene: 13. CDR3 nucleotides: TGCGCCAGCAGCTATCTAGCGGGCCGGGCCTACGACACCGGGGAGCTGTTTTTT. Its protein product is CASSYLAGRAYDTGELFF.

The rearrangement links TRBV19 to TRBJ1-2; weak D call: TRBD1 (6 bases). Per germline, CDR1 LNHDA and CDR2 SQIVND (reference sequence). This CDR3 is 13 amino acids long. V lost 8 bases, J lost 4 bases, and 14 bases lay in between. As DNA, the CDR3 is TGTGCCAGTGCGGCAGGGGTTCCCTATGGCTACACCTTC. The encoded protein is CASAAGVPYGYTF.

The V call is TRBV10-1, the J call TRBJ2-5, with 9 bases aligning to TRBD1. The ends lost 6 bases at V and 2 bases at J; junction bases unmatched: 10. Germline V CDR1 and CDR2: WNHNN, SYGVQD (reference sequence). The CDR3 consists of 16 residues. The CDR3 bases are TGCGCCAGCAGCGATACAGGGGGCGGCATTCAAGAGACCCAGTACTTC. This translates into CASSDTGGGIQETQYF.

The chain uses TRBV13 and TRBJ2-7; 11 nucleotides match TRBD1. Losses at the gene ends were 5 bases for V and 3 bases for J; bases not matched to a gene: 6. CDR1 and CDR2 (germline): PRHDT, FYEKMQ (reference sequence). The CDR3 has 15 residues. The CDR3: CASSTRTGGLYEQYF. Written as DNA, the CDR3 is TGTGCCAGCAGCACCCGGACAGGGGGCCTCTACGAGCAGTACTTC.

This sequence joins TRBV9 and TRBJ1-3; D is uncertain. Looked up from germline, CDR1 is SGDLS and CDR2 is YYNGEE. Trimming cost V 0 bases and J 0 bases, with 7 bases left between them. This CDR3 is 15 amino acids long. CDR3 protein: CASSVASSSGNTIYF. Written as DNA, the CDR3 is TGTGCCAGCAGCGTAGCGTCGAGCTCTGGAAACACCATATATTTT. Looking up the rest from reference TRBV9 and TRBJ1-3 gives the full variable domain: DSGVTQTPKHLITATGQRVTLRCSPRSGDLSVYWYQQSLDQGLQFLIQYYNGEERAKGNILERFSAQQFPDLHSELNLSSLELGDSALYFCASSVASSSGNTIYFGEGSWLTVV.

The chain recombines TRBV6-5 with TRBJ1-1; possible D gene TRBD1, 5 bases. CDR3 length equals 14 residues. Germline V lookup: CDR1 MNHEY, CDR2 SVGAGI. Trimming pared 2 bases from V and 5 bases from J, leaving 12 bases between. The CDR3 protein is CASSYELGGTEAFF. CDR3 nucleotides: TGTGCCAGCAGTTACGAGCTCGGGGGGACTGAAGCTTTCTTT.

The rearrangement links TRBV5-1 to TRBJ2-3; D is perhaps TRBD2 (5 bases). CDR1 is SGHRS and CDR2 is YFSETQ in the germline V gene. V was cut by 5 bases and J by 2 bases, with 12 bases left in between. This CDR3 contains 14 residues. DNA of the CDR3: TGCGCCAGCAGAAGCGTAGCGACCACAGATACGCAGTATTTT. Protein: CASRSVATTDTQYF.

This clone was observed a single time. The rearrangement uses TRBV5-4 and TRBJ1-2, with TRBD1 matching over 8 bases. The CDR3 contains 15 residues. The V segment lost 4 bases and the J segment 3 bases; nucleotides outside the gene matches: 8. Germline V lookup: CDR1 SGHNT, CDR2 YYREEE (reference sequence). This CDR3 reads CASSIKQGEHYGYTF. The CDR3 bases are TGTGCCAGCAGCATAAAACAGGGGGAACACTATGGCTACACCTTC.

This chain uses TRBV19 with TRBJ1-1, with 8 bases aligning to TRBD1. This CDR3 contains 15 residues. In germline, CDR1 is LNHDA, CDR2 SQIVND (reference sequence). V trimming: 11 bases; J trimming: 1 base; junction bases outside the gene matches: 12. CDR3 loop: CASARRGPPNTEAFF. The CDR3 coding sequence is TGTGCCTCCGCCCGCAGGGGGCCACCGAACACTGAAGCTTTCTTT.

CDR3 region: CASSQTGQPNTGELFF. CDR3 sequence (DNA): TGTGCCAGCAGCCAAACGGGACAGCCGAACACCGGGGAGCTGTTTTTT. The chain combines TRBV14 with TRBJ2-2; 7 bases line up with TRBD1. Germline CDR1 and CDR2: SGHDN and FVKESK. This CDR3 is built from 16 residues. Trimming cost V 2 bases and J 0 bases; bases outside gene matches: 3.

This chain joins TRBV27 and TRBJ2-1; 10 nucleotides align to TRBD2. Germline assignment: CDR1 MNHEY and CDR2 SMNVEV (reference sequence). CDR3 length: 15 residues. With V trimmed by 3 bases and J by 8 bases, 7 bases remained unmatched. The CDR3 nucleotides are TGTGCCAGCAGTTTTATAGCGGGAGGCGCAGATGAGCAGTTCTTC. This translates into CASSFIAGGADEQFF.

This rearrangement joins TRBV4-3 to TRBJ2-7; tentatively, D is TRBD1 (5 bases). This CDR3 is built from 15 residues. V was cut by 0 bases and J by 3 bases, with 12 bases left in between. Germline assignment: CDR1 LGHNA and CDR2 YSLEER. The CDR3 bases are TGCGCCAGCAGCCAAGAAGGGCGGCAGGGCTACGAGCAGTACTTC. It encodes CASSQEGRQGYEQYF.

The chain has TRBV9 and TRBJ2-5; 12 bases map to TRBD2. This CDR3 is 15 amino acids long. V dropped 0 bases and J dropped 5; count of bases not matched to a gene: 2. Germline V gene data show CDR1 as SGDLS and CDR2 as YYNGEE. The CDR3 DNA sequence: TGTGCCAGCAGCGTAGGACTAGCGGGAGTGGAGACCCAGTACTTC. It encodes CASSVGLAGVETQYF.

CDR3 DNA: TGTGCCAGCAGCACCCAGGGTCCCATAGCGGGAACTAGCACAGATACGCAGTATTTT. This encodes CASSTQGPIAGTSTDTQYF. The chain is built from TRBV21-1 and TRBJ2-3; the table's TRBD2 call for D was not verified on the DNA. TRBV21-1 counts as a pseudogene. This CDR3 region has 19 residues.

This chain connects TRBV20-1 to TRBJ1-1; D gene ambiguous. Looked up from germline, CDR1 is DFQATT and CDR2 is SNEGSKA (reference sequence). This CDR3 comprises 11 residues. Between the trimmed V and J ends, which lost 5 bases and 5 bases, there was a span of 9 bases. The CDR3 DNA follows: TGCAGTGCTCTCAAGGAGACTGAAGCTTTCTTT. Translation gives CSALKETEAFF.

V gene TRBV28 combines with J gene TRBJ1-1; weak D call: TRBD1 (6 bases). V gave up 10 bases and J gave up 4 bases, with 16 bases separating them. The CDR3 is made up of 13 amino acids. CDR1 is MDHEN, CDR2 SYDVKM, per germline. The CDR3 DNA sequence: TGTGCCACGATGAGAAGGGGGGGCACTGAAGCTTTCTTT. It encodes CATMRRGGTEAFF.

CDR3 in amino acids: CAISAGQYNEQFF. CDR3 DNA sequence: TGTGCCATCAGTGCCGGACAGTATAATGAGCAGTTCTTC. V gene TRBV10-3 combines with J gene TRBJ2-1, with a possible D match to TRBD1 (6 bases). Germline assignment: CDR1 ENHRY and CDR2 SYGVKD. V gave up 4 bases and J gave up 7 bases, with 11 bases separating them. The CDR3 spans 13 residues.

This clone was detected once. The J gene is TRBJ2-2, the V gene TRBV11-3; tentative D call: TRBD1 (6 bases). The CDR3 length is 18 residues. Trimming took off 5 bases at V and 2 bases at J, with 21 bases between the two ends. CDR1 is SGHNT, CDR2 YENEEA, per germline. CDR3 protein: CASSQTDRLKTNTGELFF. The CDR3 DNA is TGTGCCAGCAGCCAGACGGACAGACTAAAAACTAACACCGGGGAGCTGTTTTTT.

V gene TRBV12-5 combines with J gene TRBJ2-3; the D is unclear. V lost 6 bases, J lost 4 bases, and 14 bases lay in between. CDR3 size: 14 residues. Germline V gene lookup returns CDR1 LGHNT and CDR2 FRNRAP. The DNA of the CDR3 is TGTGCTAGTGGCCCCCCCGTCCCGGCAGATACGCAGTATTTT. This translates into CASGPPVPADTQYF.

The CDR3, as DNA: TGCGCCAGCAGCTGGACTAGCAGCAAAGAGACCCAGTACTTC. This gives the protein CASSWTSSKETQYF. The rearrangement uses TRBV5-1 and TRBJ2-5, with 8 bases that match TRBD2. The germline CDR1 and CDR2 sequences are SGHRS and YFSETQ. The CDR3 length is 14 residues. Unmatched junction bases numbered 4, after V lost 3 bases and J lost 3 bases. Complete variable domain (other parts from reference TRBV5-1 and TRBJ2-5): KAGVTQTPRYLIKTRGQQVTLSCSPISGHRSVSWYQQTPGQGLQFLFEYFSETQRNKGNFPGRFSGRQFSNSRSEMNVSTLELGDSALYLCASSWTSSKETQYFGPGTRLLVL.